The T cell receptor beta chain described here comes from a study of blood T cell repertoires in COVID-19. Study-wide context: From the United States, Italy and Spain came samples of acute and convalescent COVID-19. T cells, B-cell-depleted T cells, or PBMCs provided the cDNA or gDNA that served as material.

Ages ranged from roughly 18 to 100 years, with residence in about two dozen US areas. For recovered donors of Cohort 3, there were two negative PCRs, clearance, or symptom resolution. TCRdb keeps only in-frame clones here, not all; method: immunoSEQ multiplex PCR. This sample has around 150,000 clones, with 85% found just once. From germline, CDR1 is MNHEY and CDR2 SMNVEV (reference sequence). V was shortened by 3 bases and J by 0 bases, with 5 bases between the two germline ends. The CDR3 runs 13 residues. The V gene is TRBV27, the J gene TRBJ1-1, with D uncertain. Sequencing used PBMCs or T cells enriched from blood (not recorded which). The clonotype was recovered from a woman between 40 and 55 years old who had recovered from COVID-19. CDR3 nucleotide sequence: TGTGCCAGCAGTTTGGCTCTGAACACTGAAGCTTTCTTT. The encoded protein is CASSLALNTEAFF.